This T cell receptor (beta chain) derives from a study of blood T cell repertoires in COVID-19. The overall study: Donors in the United States, Italy and Spain gave samples during acute or convalescent COVID-19. In each case, the material was cDNA or gDNA derived from T cells, B-cell-depleted T cells, or PBMCs.

One Seattle source followed patients from active infection through their disease course. Assay: immunoSEQ multiplex PCR; the TCRdb copy retains only in-frame clones and omits some. The table includes 300,000 to 400,000 clones, about nine tenths detected once. The germline V gene has CDR1 LNHDA and CDR2 SQIVND (reference sequence). Losses at the gene ends were 5 bases for V and 6 bases for J; bases not matched to a gene: 7. The CDR3 covers 14 residues. The specimen sequenced was peripheral blood. This clonotype was sampled from a woman younger than 45 with COVID-19, enrolled during active disease. The chain joins TRBV19 to TRBJ2-1; 7 bases are a match to TRBD2. The CDR3 sequence is CASSSQREGNEQFF. The CDR3, as DNA: TGTGCCAGTAGTTCCCAGCGGGAAGGCAATGAGCAGTTCTTC.